This T cell receptor (beta chain) was identified in a study of cytomegalovirus exposure and HLA in healthy donors. Researchers ran the PCR with 60 Vbeta and 13 Jbeta primers. Sequencing used immunoSEQ multiplex PCR; TCRdb keeps in-frame clones, though not all of them. The table lists 150,000 or so clones, roughly four fifths of them singletons, with approximately 1.5% in the top ten. Findings and limits, study-wide: Analyzed later, association rates of TCRs varied across HLA loci, with DRB1 most and HLA-C fewest. Accounts indicate the classifier identified cytomegalovirus status with strong specificity and sensitivity. CMV serostatus was the only immune exposure information that was available. Associated with cytomegalovirus, according to the listing, were about 160 TCR beta chains.

V was shortened by 6 bases and J by 5 bases, with 13 bases between the two germline ends. CDR1 and CDR2 from the germline V gene are SNHLY and FYNNEI. The CDR3 totals 13 residues. There are a few counts of this clone. As yet, its antigen is unknown. Sequencing was done on a sample of PBMCs. This chain uses TRBV2 with TRBJ1-1; D is perhaps TRBD1 (6 bases). This clonotype was obtained from a man in his forties in good health and CMV-seronegative. The CDR3 coding sequence is TGTGCCAGCAGATACGCAGGGGAGACTGAAGCTTTCTTT. As protein: CASRYAGETEAFF.